This entry concerns a single TCR beta chain. During active infection, Seattle patients enrolled and were then monitored through disease. This sample was included in a study of blood T cell repertoires in COVID-19. Study in general: Sources were T cells, B-cell-depleted T cells, or PBMCs; the material itself was cDNA or gDNA.

This CDR3 comprises 13 residues. The V end was cut by 9 bases, the J end by 5 bases, with 14 bases between. Per the original data handling: Reference gene primer amplification in the assay estimated nucleated cell counts. Clones were read by immunoSEQ multiplex PCR, and TCRdb kept only the in-frame ones, dropping some. The V and J calls and the clone size are those of that table, but D and trimming were determined from the DNA. The sample contains almost 300,000 clones, roughly 89% of which appear only once. Sequenced input: peripheral blood. This chain links TRBV12-3 or TRBV12-4 with TRBJ2-1; D gene uncertain. The source of this sequence is a woman in her 30s with COVID-19, enrolled during active disease. CDR3 loop: CASRIEPDNEQFF. DNA for the CDR3: TGTGCCAGTCGTATCGAGCCCGACAATGAGCAGTTCTTC.